The 5 T cell receptor beta chains below come from one sample, sequenced in a study of T cell changes during pregnancy in multiple sclerosis. Profiling relied on immunoSEQ multiplex PCR, and the TCRdb table lists in-frame clones only, not all of them. This sample has 91,000 or so clones; 92% occur once, and the top ten carry approximately 2%. Sequences were derived from peripheral blood, sampled after pregnancy. The receptors come from a female donor with multiple sclerosis, enrolled in a pregnancy study.

The rearrangement joins TRBV30 to TRBJ1-4; TRBD1 is a possible D gene (5 bases). This CDR3 is 12 amino acids long. The germline V gene has CDR1 GTSNPN and CDR2 SVGIG (reference sequence). Trimming took off 1 base at V and 10 bases at J, with 10 bases between the two ends. The CDR3 is CAWSGRQGKLFF. The CDR3 nucleotides read TGTGCCTGGAGTGGTCGGCAGGGAAAACTGTTTTTT.

The chain is built from TRBV7-9 and TRBJ1-1; 7 bases align to TRBD1. CDR1 SEHNR and CDR2 FQNEAQ come from the germline V gene (reference sequence). The CDR3 covers 14 residues. Trimming at V came to 1 base and at J to 2 bases, leaving 1 base not matched to a gene. The CDR3 is CASSLGQGNTEAFF. The CDR3 bases are TGTGCCAGCAGCTTAGGACAGGGCAACACTGAAGCTTTCTTT.

This clone has just one count. This chain joins TRBV7-8 and TRBJ1-6, with 7 nucleotides matching TRBD1. The V gene's germline CDR1 is SGHVS and CDR2 FQNEAQ. CDR3 length: 18 amino acids. V trimming: 5 bases; J trimming: 5 bases; junction bases outside the gene matches: 15. CDR3 nucleotides: TGTGCCAGCAGCCCAACCCCTAGAGGACAGGATCATAATTCACCCCTCCACTTT. Protein product: CASSPTPRGQDHNSPLHF.

This chain links TRBV5-4 with TRBJ2-7, with 10 bases lining up with TRBD2. This CDR3 is 18 amino acids long. Germline CDR1 and CDR2: SGHNT and YYREEE (reference sequence). The V and J ends lost 6 bases and 2 bases, in that order; junction bases with no gene match: 17. The CDR3 loop is CASTPGLAGDHGAYEQYF. In DNA form, the CDR3 reads TGTGCCAGCACCCCCGGGCTAGCGGGGGACCATGGCGCCTACGAGCAGTACTTC.

This clone has just one count. This sequence joins TRBV5-1 and TRBJ1-4; TRBD1 matches 7 bases. Trimming took 2 bases from V and 5 from J; bases not matched to a gene: 9. Germline V CDR1 and CDR2: SGHRS, YFSETQ. This CDR3 is built from 16 residues. CDR3 region: CASSLGDSSLNEKLFF. The CDR3 nucleotides are TGCGCCAGCAGCTTAGGGGACAGCTCCCTGAATGAAAAACTGTTTTTT.